This TCR beta chain was identified during a study of human T cells and chemical hapten exposure. Study results and caveats: The study found that DPC sensitization did not change TCRs above 1 in 1000 frequency.

TCRdb independently ran MiXCR on the RACE reads; one entry per CDR3 protein. The data show about 380,000 distinct CDR3 sequences, more than 4.5% seen once. In the case of this clonotype: Its antigen is unknown.

Time point specified: pre-sensitization, week 0. Treatment of the sample: therapeutic diphenylcyclopropenone sensitization with weekly scalp DPC. Drawing of blood took place ahead of applying each patch test. RNA extraction used unfractionated whole blood as the source of total RNA. Germline lookup yields CDR1 DFQATT and CDR2 SNEGSKA (reference sequence). The CDR3 spans 17 residues. V was clipped by 0 bases and J by 5 bases; unmatched bases: 12. Sequencing used whole blood, obtained in connection with sensitization to the hapten diphenylcyclopropenone (DPC). The gene calls are TRBV20-1 and TRBJ2-1; 8 bases are a match to TRBD2. The TCR sequence derives from a woman aged 50 to 65 with alopecia areata. Some clones in this sample may be carry-over from other donors' samples. CDR3 in amino acids: CSARDLSRTSTDNEQFF. The CDR3 DNA reads as TGCAGTGCTAGAGATCTATCGAGGACTAGCACTGACAATGAGCAGTTCTTC.